The 4 T cell receptor beta chains reported below all come from one sample, sequenced in a study of blood T cells in healthy people across ages. With a J-beta primer mix and a sample-barcoded 5' primer, a second PCR ran about 7 to 12 cycles. TCRdb redid the calling of the 5' RACE reads with MiXCR, one entry per CDR3 protein. The repertoire holds some 760,000 distinct CDR3 sequences, with 20% to 30% as singletons. This same sample was also taken into another study, of T cells of mothers and their children.

Material: blood. The receptors here all came from a boy under 18 in good health.

Many counts were recorded for this clonotype. V gene TRBV3-1 combines with J gene TRBJ2-5; D remains ambiguous. The germline V and J ends were trimmed by 4 bases and 5 bases, with 11 bases remaining between them. This CDR3 contains 13 residues. Germline CDR1 reads LGHDT; CDR2 reads YNNKEL (reference sequence). CDR3 in amino acids: CASSRGAWETQYF. CDR3 nucleotides: TGTGCCAGCAGCCGGGGTGCCTGGGAGACCCAGTACTTC.

The J gene is TRBJ2-7, the V gene TRBV5-1, with a tentative D call TRBD2 (6 bases). The CDR3 has 15 amino acids. V lost 2 bases and J 7 bases, leaving 19 bases between the germline ends. Germline V gene sequence: CDR1 SGHRS, CDR2 YFSETQ. The CDR3 coding sequence is TGCGCCAGCAGCTTCCCGCGGGACCGTCCGGCGGAGCAGTACTTC. The encoded protein is CASSFPRDRPAEQYF.

This clonotype appeared a few times. This chain links TRBV5-1 with TRBJ2-7, with 7 bases identical to TRBD2. The germline V gene has CDR1 SGHRS and CDR2 YFSETQ. Trimming removed 2 bases from V and 2 bases from J; junction bases left unmatched: 13. The CDR3 runs to 17 residues. In DNA form, the CDR3 reads TGCGCCAGCAGCTTTCGTCGGCAAGCGGGACTACCCTACGAGCAGTACTTC. Its translation: CASSFRRQAGLPYEQYF.

This clonotype was seen once. This chain uses TRBV7-3 with TRBJ2-1; 7 nucleotides agree with TRBD2. Germline-derived CDR1 and CDR2 are SGHTA and FQGTGA. The CDR3 has 17 amino acids. V dropped 2 bases and J dropped 6; count of bases not matched to a gene: 13. The CDR3 nucleotides read TGTGCCAGCAGCTTATACGGGACTACGGCCTTAATCAATGAGCAGTTCTTC. Protein product: CASSLYGTTALINEQFF.